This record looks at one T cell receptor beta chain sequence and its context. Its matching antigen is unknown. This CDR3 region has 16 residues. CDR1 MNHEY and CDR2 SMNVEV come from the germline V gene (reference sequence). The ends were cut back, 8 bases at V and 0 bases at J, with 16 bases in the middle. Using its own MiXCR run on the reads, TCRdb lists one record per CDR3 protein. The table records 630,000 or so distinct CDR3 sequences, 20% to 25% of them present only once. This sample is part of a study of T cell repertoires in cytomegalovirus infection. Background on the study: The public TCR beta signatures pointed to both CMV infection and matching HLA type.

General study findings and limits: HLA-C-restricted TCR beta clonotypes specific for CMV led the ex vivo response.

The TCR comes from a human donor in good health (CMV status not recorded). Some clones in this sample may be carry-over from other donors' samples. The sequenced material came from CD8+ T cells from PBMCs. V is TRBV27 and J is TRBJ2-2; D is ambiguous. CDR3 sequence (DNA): TGTGCCAGCGTCAGAACGCCCTTCGCGAACACCGGGGAGCTGTTTTTT. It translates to CASVRTPFANTGELFF.